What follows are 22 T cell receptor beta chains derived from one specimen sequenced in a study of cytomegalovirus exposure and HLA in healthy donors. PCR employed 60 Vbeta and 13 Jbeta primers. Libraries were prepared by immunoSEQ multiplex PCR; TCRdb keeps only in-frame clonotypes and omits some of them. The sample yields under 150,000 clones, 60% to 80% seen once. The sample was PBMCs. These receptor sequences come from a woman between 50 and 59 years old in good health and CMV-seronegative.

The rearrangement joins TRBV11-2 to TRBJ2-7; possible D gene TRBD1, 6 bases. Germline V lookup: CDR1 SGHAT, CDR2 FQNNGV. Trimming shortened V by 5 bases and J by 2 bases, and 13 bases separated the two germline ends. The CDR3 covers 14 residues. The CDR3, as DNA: TGTGCCAGCAGCAACAACAGGGTTACCTACGAGCAGTACTTC. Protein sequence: CASSNNRVTYEQYF.

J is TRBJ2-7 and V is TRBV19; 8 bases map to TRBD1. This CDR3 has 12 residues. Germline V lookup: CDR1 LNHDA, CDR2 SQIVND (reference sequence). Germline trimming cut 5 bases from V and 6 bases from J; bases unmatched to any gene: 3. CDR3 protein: CASSQGASEQYF. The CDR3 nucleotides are TGTGCCAGTAGTCAGGGGGCGAGCGAGCAGTACTTC.

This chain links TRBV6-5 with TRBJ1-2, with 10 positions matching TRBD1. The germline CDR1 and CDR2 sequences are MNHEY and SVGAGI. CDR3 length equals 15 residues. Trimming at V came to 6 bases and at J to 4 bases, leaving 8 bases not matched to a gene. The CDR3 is CASRRDRGRAYGYTF. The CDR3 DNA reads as TGTGCCAGCAGACGCGACAGGGGGCGCGCCTATGGCTACACCTTC.

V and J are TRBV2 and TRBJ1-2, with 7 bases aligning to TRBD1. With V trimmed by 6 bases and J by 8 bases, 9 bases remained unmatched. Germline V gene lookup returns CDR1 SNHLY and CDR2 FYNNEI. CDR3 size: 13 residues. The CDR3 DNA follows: TGTGCCAGCAGATCGACAGGGTTAGGGGGCTACACCTTC. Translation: CASRSTGLGGYTF.

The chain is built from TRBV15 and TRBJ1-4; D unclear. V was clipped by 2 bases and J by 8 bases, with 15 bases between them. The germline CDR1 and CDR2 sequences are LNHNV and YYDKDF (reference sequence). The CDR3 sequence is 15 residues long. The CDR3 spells CATSRSLSSGEKLFF. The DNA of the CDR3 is TGTGCCACCAGCAGATCTCTCTCCTCGGGAGAAAAACTGTTTTTT.

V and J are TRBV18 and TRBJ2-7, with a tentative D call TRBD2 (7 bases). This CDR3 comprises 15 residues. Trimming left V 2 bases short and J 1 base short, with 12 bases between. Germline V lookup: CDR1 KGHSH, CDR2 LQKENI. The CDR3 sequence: CASSPEAGASYEQYF. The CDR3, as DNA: TGTGCCAGCTCACCAGAGGCGGGGGCTTCCTACGAGCAGTACTTC.

The chain's CDR3 is CASSIPGGPGTGELFF. The CDR3 bases are TGTGCCAGTAGTATCCCCGGGGGGCCGGGCACCGGGGAGCTGTTTTTT. This rearrangement joins TRBV19 to TRBJ2-2, with a weak D call TRBD2 (7 bases). CDR3 length: 16 amino acids. Trimming removed 3 bases from V and 4 bases from J, with 15 bases in between. Looked up from germline, CDR1 is LNHDA and CDR2 is SQIVND (reference sequence).

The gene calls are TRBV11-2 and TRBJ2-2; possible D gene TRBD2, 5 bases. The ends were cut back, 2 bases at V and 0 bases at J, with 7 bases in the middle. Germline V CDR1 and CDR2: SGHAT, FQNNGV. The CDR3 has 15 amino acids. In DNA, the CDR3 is TGTGCCAGCAGCTTACGACTAACGAACACCGGGGAGCTGTTTTTT. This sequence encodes CASSLRLTNTGELFF. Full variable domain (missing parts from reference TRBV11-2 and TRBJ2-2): EAGVAQSPRYKIIEKRQSVAFWCNPISGHATLYWYQQILGQGPKLLIQFQNNGVVDDSQLPKDRFSAERLKGVDSTLKIQPAKLEDSAVYLCASSLRLTNTGELFFGEGSRLTVL.

CDR3 DNA sequence: TGTGCCAGCAGCTTTTTCCAGGGGAACACCGGGGAGCTGTTTTTT. This encodes CASSFFQGNTGELFF. The genes are TRBV5-4 and TRBJ2-2; the D gene is possibly TRBD1 (5 bases). Germline lookup yields CDR1 SGHNT and CDR2 YYREEE (reference sequence). Trimming removed 2 bases at V and 1 base at J, with 9 bases between. CDR3 length: 15 residues.

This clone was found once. The CDR3 sequence: CASSLVLPTPSNEQFF. The DNA of the CDR3 is TGCGCCAGCAGCTTGGTCCTCCCGACTCCTTCCAATGAGCAGTTCTTC. The chain links TRBV5-1 to TRBJ2-1; no clear D. The V gene's germline CDR1 is SGHRS and CDR2 YFSETQ. The ends were cut back, 0 bases at V and 6 bases at J, with 16 bases in the middle. This CDR3 has 16 residues.

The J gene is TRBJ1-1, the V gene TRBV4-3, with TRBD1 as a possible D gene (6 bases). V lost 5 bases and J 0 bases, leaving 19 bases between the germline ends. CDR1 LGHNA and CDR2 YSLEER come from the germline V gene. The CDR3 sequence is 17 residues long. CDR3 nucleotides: TGCGCCAGCAGCGAGGGGGGGACGGTGGGTATGAACACTGAAGCTTTCTTT. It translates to CASSEGGTVGMNTEAFF.

The CDR3 DNA sequence: TGTGCCAGCTCACTATCGACGCCTACGGGGGAAAAACTGTTTTTT. This sequence encodes CASSLSTPTGEKLFF. This chain connects TRBV18 to TRBJ1-4, with D unclear. CDR3 length: 15 residues. V lost 4 bases and J 8 bases, leaving 17 bases between the germline ends. Germline CDR1 reads KGHSH; CDR2 reads LQKENI.

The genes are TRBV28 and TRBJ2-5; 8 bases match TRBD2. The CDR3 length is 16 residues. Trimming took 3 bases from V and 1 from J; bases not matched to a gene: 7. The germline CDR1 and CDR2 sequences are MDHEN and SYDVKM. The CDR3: CASSFPAGGAQETQYF. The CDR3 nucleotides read TGTGCCAGCAGTTTCCCAGCCGGGGGGGCCCAAGAGACCCAGTACTTC.

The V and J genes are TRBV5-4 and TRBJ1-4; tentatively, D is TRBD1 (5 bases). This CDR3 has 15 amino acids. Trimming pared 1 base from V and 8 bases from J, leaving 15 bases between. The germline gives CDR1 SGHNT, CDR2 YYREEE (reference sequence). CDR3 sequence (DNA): TGTGCCAGCAGCTTGTGGACGGGGCGGGGGGAAAAACTGTTTTTT. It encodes CASSLWTGRGEKLFF.

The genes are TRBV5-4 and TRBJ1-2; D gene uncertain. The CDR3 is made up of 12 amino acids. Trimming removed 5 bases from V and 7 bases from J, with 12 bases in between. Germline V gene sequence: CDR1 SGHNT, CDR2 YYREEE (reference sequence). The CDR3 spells CASSFEGGGYTF. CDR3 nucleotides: TGTGCCAGCAGTTTTGAAGGAGGTGGCTACACCTTC.

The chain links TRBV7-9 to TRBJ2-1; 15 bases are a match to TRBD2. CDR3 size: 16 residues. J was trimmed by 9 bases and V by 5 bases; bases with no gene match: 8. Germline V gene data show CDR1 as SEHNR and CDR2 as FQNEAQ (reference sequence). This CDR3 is CASSRSGTSGGSEQFF. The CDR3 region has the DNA TGTGCCAGCAGCCGATCAGGGACTAGCGGGGGGAGTGAGCAGTTCTTC.

As DNA, the CDR3 is TGCGCCAGCAGCCAACCAAGGGAGAGGGTCAATGAGCAGTTCTTC. Its protein is CASSQPRERVNEQFF. The chain recombines TRBV4-1 with TRBJ2-1, with D perhaps TRBD2 (5 bases). CDR1 MGHRA and CDR2 YSYEKL come from the germline V gene. CDR3 length: 15 amino acids. V shed 2 bases and J shed 6 bases, with 14 bases lying between them.

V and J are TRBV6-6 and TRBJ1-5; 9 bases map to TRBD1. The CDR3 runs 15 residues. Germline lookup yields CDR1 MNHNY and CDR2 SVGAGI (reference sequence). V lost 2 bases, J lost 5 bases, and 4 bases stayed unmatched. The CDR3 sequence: CASSYGTGRHQPQHF. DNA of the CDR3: TGTGCCAGCAGTTACGGGACAGGGAGGCATCAGCCCCAGCATTTT.

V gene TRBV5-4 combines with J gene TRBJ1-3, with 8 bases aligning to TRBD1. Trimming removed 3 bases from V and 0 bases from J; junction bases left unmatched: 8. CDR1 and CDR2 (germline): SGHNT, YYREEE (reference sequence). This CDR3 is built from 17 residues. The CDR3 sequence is CASSSKGQASSGNTIYF. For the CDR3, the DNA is TGTGCCAGCAGCTCAAAGGGACAGGCTAGCTCTGGAAACACCATATATTTT.

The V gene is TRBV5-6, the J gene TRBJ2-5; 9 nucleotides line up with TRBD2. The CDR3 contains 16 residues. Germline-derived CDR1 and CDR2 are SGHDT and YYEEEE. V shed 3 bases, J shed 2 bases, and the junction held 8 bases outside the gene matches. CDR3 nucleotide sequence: TGTGCCAGCAGCTCACCCGGACTAGCGTATCAAGAGACCCAGTACTTC. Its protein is CASSSPGLAYQETQYF.

For the CDR3, the DNA is TGTGCCAGCAGCGTAGGGGTGGGGGCAGGCACAGATACGCAGTATTTT. The encoded protein is CASSVGVGAGTDTQYF. The V call is TRBV9, the J call TRBJ2-3; a weak D match, TRBD1 (6 bases). The CDR3 has 16 amino acids. V was pared by 0 bases and J by 1 base, with 12 bases between. CDR1 and CDR2 (germline): SGDLS, YYNGEE. The full variable domain, completed using reference TRBV9 and TRBJ2-3, is DSGVTQTPKHLITATGQRVTLRCSPRSGDLSVYWYQQSLDQGLQFLIQYYNGEERAKGNILERFSAQQFPDLHSELNLSSLELGDSALYFCASSVGVGAGTDTQYFGPGTRLTVL.

The chain's CDR3 is CASSLGRGGNEQYF. The CDR3 DNA is TGTGCCAGCAGCTTAGGGCGGGGGGGCAACGAGCAGTACTTC. The chain is built from TRBV7-6 and TRBJ2-7, with 9 bases fitting TRBD2. Germline V gene lookup returns CDR1 SGHVS and CDR2 FNYEAQ. V shed 1 base and J 5 bases; nucleotides not matched to a gene: 3. This CDR3 has 14 amino acids.